This T cell receptor (beta chain) stems from a study of blood T cells in healthy people across ages. Study-level results: With naive T cell percentage, TCR beta diversity showed a strong correlation.

This clonotype was counted many times. The antigen remains undetermined. The authors drew 8.5 to 10 milliliters of peripheral blood from each donor. The use of a sample-barcoded 5' primer and a J-beta primer mix characterized a second PCR of about 6 to 11 cycles. Every single cDNA molecule received a tag from a template-switch adaptor with 12 random nucleotides. Each CDR3 protein gets one entry after TCRdb re-called the 5' RACE reads with MiXCR. Of more than 600,000 distinct CDR3 sequences detected, 20% to 25% appear once; the ten largest clones hold roughly 9%. A further study also used this sample, focusing on T cells of mothers and their children.

Specimen: blood. This sequence originates from a boy aged 10-17 years in good health.

The CDR3 bases are TGTGCCAGCAGCTTAAGGCCCGGACAGGGCGCTGGCTACACCTTC. Translated: CASSLRPGQGAGYTF. The rearrangement joins TRBV7-2 to TRBJ1-2; 8 nucleotides agree with TRBD1. The trim removed 2 bases at V and 7 bases at J, leaving 9 bases unmatched. Germline V gene sequence: CDR1 SGHTA, CDR2 FQGNSA. The CDR3 extends over 15 amino acids.